This T cell receptor beta chain derives from a study of T-cell memory formation after mild COVID-19. Study at large: Clusters of TCRs were largely donor specific. Notes on the study in general: Researchers found some responding clones in pre-infection memory, a sign that cross-reactive memory joined.

In germline, CDR1 is SGHRS, CDR2 YFSETQ. The CDR3 sequence is 15 residues long. V lost 0 bases and J lost 3, with 9 bases in between. TCRdb ran MiXCR on the 5' RACE reads and lists one entry per CDR3 protein. The profile shows a few hundred thousand distinct CDR3 sequences, 7.5% to 9.5% of them singletons. This clonotype has at least ten counts. Its matching antigen is unknown. The chain employs TRBV5-1 and TRBJ2-2; D might be TRBD1 (6 bases). The receptor comes from a man younger than 35 who had mild COVID-19 (a few samples of this study predate the infection). Cell type and time point are not known. The sample comprised PBMCs or a T cell subset sorted from them (not recorded which). CDR3 sequence (DNA): TGCGCCAGCAGCTTGGTTTCAGGGGACACCGGGGAGCTGTTTTTT. Protein: CASSLVSGDTGELFF.